This T cell receptor (beta chain) was found in a study of T cells in localized non-small cell lung cancer. Study results and limitations: T cell clonality was highest in uninvolved adjacent lung, above tumor. Paired adjacent lung recovered a median about 61 of the top 100 tumor clones.

Details on this clone: Its matching antigen is unknown.

V dropped 4 bases and J dropped 2; count of bases not matched to a gene: 4. The CDR3 sequence is 15 residues long. Germline CDR1 SEHNR, CDR2 FQNEAQ (reference sequence). Sequenced by immunoSEQ multiplex PCR; TCRdb stores in-frame clones only, minus some. The table has some 30,000 clones, about 89% seen once; the top ten hold around 2.9%. The clonotype originates from an older female donor with stage I lung adenocarcinoma. Source: peripheral blood, taken before any cancer treatment. The gene calls are TRBV7-9 and TRBJ1-5; 8 bases are a match to TRBD1. The CDR3 region has the DNA TGTGCCAGCAGCTATGGACAGGGAGGCAATCAGCCCCAGCATTTT. Amino acid sequence: CASSYGQGGNQPQHF.